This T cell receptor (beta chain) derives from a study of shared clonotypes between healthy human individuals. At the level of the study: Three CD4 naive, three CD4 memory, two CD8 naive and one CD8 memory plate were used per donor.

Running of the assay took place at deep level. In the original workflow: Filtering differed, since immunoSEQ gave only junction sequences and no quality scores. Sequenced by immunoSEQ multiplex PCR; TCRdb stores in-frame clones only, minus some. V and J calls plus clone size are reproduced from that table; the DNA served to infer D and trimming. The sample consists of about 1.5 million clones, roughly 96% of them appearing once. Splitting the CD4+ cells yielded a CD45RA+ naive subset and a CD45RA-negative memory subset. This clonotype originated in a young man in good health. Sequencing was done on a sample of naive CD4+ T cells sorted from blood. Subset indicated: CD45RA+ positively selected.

The CDR3 coding sequence is TGCGCCAGCCGCACTACTGAATTTGGAAACACCATATATTTT. Protein: CASRTTEFGNTIYF. The V call is TRBV5-1, the J call TRBJ1-3; no clear D. The ends were cut back, 7 bases at V and 3 bases at J, with 14 bases in the middle. The CDR3 runs 14 residues. Germline V gene lookup returns CDR1 SGHRS and CDR2 YFSETQ.